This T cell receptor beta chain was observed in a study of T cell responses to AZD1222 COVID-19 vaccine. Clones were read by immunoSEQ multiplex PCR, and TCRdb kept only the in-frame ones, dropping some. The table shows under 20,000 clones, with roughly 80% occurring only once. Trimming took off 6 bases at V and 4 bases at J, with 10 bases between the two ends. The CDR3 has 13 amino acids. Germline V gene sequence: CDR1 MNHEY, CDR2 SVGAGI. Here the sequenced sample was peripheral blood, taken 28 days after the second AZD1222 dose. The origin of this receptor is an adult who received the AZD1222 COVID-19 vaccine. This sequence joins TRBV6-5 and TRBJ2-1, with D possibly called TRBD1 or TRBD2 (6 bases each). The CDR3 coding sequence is TGTGCCAGCAGAAGGGGGGATTACAATGAGCAGTTCTTC. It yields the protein CASRRGDYNEQFF.